What follows are 18 T cell receptor gamma chains derived from one specimen sequenced in a study of human gamma delta and Vdelta1 T cells. TCRdb redid clone calling on the PCR reads using CATT. This table has over 4,000 gamma-chain clones, around a third appearing once. For these receptors, no antigen is known. Sequenced: Vdelta1 gamma-delta T cells from blood grown in culture (DOT cells). These receptors came from a human donor in good health.

The chain carries TRGV4 and TRGJ1 or TRGJ2. Germline V gene sequence: CDR1 EGSTGY, CDR2 YDSYTSSV. This CDR3 has 11 amino acids. V lost 0 bases to trimming and J lost 12 bases; unmatched junction nucleotides: 5. CDR3: CATWDGRGKLF. The CDR3 DNA reads TGTGCCACCTGGGATGGGCGGGGGAAACTCTTT.

This chain joins TRGV9 and TRGJ1 or TRGJ2. This CDR3 has 12 residues. Germline V lookup: CDR1 GITISATS, CDR2 ISYDGTV (reference sequence). V gave up 2 bases and J gave up 5 bases; unmatched junction bases: 3. The CDR3 protein is CALWEDNYKKLF. The CDR3 DNA reads as TGTGCCTTGTGGGAGGATAATTATAAGAAACTCTTT.

The chain combines TRGV4 with TRGJP2. Germline loops: CDR1 EGSTGY, CDR2 YDSYTSSV. The CDR3 is made up of 14 amino acids. V gave up 6 bases and J gave up 5 bases; unmatched junction bases: 9. The CDR3 region is CATWTYVSDWIKTF. The CDR3 nucleotides are TGTGCCACCTGGACTTATGTAAGTGATTGGATCAAGACGTTT.

V gene TRGV4 combines with J gene TRGJ1 or TRGJ2. From germline, CDR1 is EGSTGY and CDR2 YDSYTSSV. This CDR3 has 13 amino acids. With V trimmed by 2 bases and J by 4 bases, 5 bases remained unmatched. The CDR3 DNA reads as TGTGCCACCTGGGATGTAGGATATTATAAGAAACTCTTT. This encodes CATWDVGYYKKLF.

This clone has only a few counts. The chain combines TRGV4 with TRGJP2. In germline, CDR1 is EGSTGY, CDR2 YDSYTSSV. The CDR3 consists of 17 residues. Germline trimming cut 4 bases from V and 0 bases from J; bases unmatched to any gene: 11. The CDR3 sequence is CATWDGRIDSSDWIKTF. As DNA, the CDR3 is TGTGCCACCTGGGACGGGCGGATCGATAGTAGTGATTGGATCAAGACGTTT.

This clone was counted only a few times. J is TRGJ1 or TRGJ2 and V is TRGV1. TRGV1 carries the ORF label, with uncertain function. The CDR3 spans 12 residues. With V trimmed by 0 bases and J by 9 bases, 5 bases remained unmatched. For the CDR3, the DNA is TGTGCCACCTGGGACAGGCGGGTTAAGAAACTCTTT. It encodes CATWDRRVKKLF.

This clone was observed once. This sequence joins TRGV9 and TRGJ1 or TRGJ2. The germline gives CDR1 GITISATS, CDR2 ISYDGTV (reference sequence). V shed 1 base, J shed 1 base, and the junction held 7 bases outside the gene matches. CDR3 size: 15 residues. CDR3 nucleotide sequence: TGTGCCTTGTGGGAGGTACCCCCTAATTATTATAAGAAACTCTTT. As protein: CALWEVPPNYYKKLF.

J is TRGJ1 or TRGJ2 and V is TRGV8. From germline, CDR1 is VENAVY and CDR2 YDSYNSRV. The V and J ends lost 0 bases and 5 bases, in that order; junction bases with no gene match: 4. This CDR3 has 13 residues. The CDR3 here is CATWDRQDYKKLF. Written as DNA, the CDR3 is TGTGCCACCTGGGATAGGCAAGATTATAAGAAACTCTTT.

This clone was counted a few times. V and J are TRGV5 and TRGJ1 or TRGJ2. This CDR3 is built from 13 residues. The V gene's germline CDR1 is VINAFY and CDR2 YDVSNSKD. With V trimmed by 0 bases and J by 5 bases, 4 bases remained unmatched. The CDR3 loop is CATWDRRNYKKLF. DNA of the CDR3: TGTGCCACCTGGGACAGGCGGAATTATAAGAAACTCTTT.

This clone was detected a few times. The gene calls are TRGV3 and TRGJ1 or TRGJ2. The germline gives CDR1 VTNTFY, CDR2 YDVSTARD (reference sequence). CDR3 length: 13 amino acids. Trimming at V came to 1 base and at J to 7 bases, leaving 7 bases not matched to a gene. CDR3 nucleotides: TGTGCCACCTGGGACAGCACTGGGTATAAGAAACTCTTT. Residues: CATWDSTGYKKLF.

This clone is medium-sized by share. The rearrangement uses TRGV2 and TRGJ1 or TRGJ2. V shed 2 bases, J shed 0 bases, and the junction held 1 base outside the gene matches. The CDR3 consists of 13 residues. Germline CDR1 is EGSNGY and CDR2 is YDSYNSKV. CDR3 in DNA: TGTGCCACCTGGGACGTGAATTATTATAAGAAACTCTTT. Its protein is CATWDVNYYKKLF.

Details on this clone: The junction does not match germline at one end; this may be a read error. This sequence joins TRGV5 and TRGJ1 or TRGJ2. The CDR3 covers 16 residues. Per germline, CDR1 VINAFY and CDR2 YDVSNSKD. CDR3 nucleotides: TGTGCCACCTGGGACAGGCCGGGGCGAAATTTTTATAAGAAACTCTTT. Protein: CATWDRPGRNFYKKLF.

Details on this clone: This sample includes further DNA sequences coding for the same CDR3. This sequence joins TRGV2 and TRGJ1 or TRGJ2. Germline CDR1 reads EGSNGY; CDR2 reads YDSYNSKV. V was clipped by 1 base and J by 10 bases; unmatched bases: 7. CDR3 length equals 12 residues. The CDR3 spells CATWDGPGKKLF. CDR3 bases: TGTGCCACCTGGGACGGCCCGGGGAAGAAACTCTTT.

Turning to this clone: Germline and junction disagree at one end, which may indicate a read error. The chain recombines TRGV2 with TRGJ1 or TRGJ2. The germline gives CDR1 EGSNGY, CDR2 YDSYNSKV. There are 10 residues in the CDR3. CDR3 sequence (DNA): TGTGCCGCCTGGGACGGGCCGATACTCTTT. It is translated as CAAWDGPILF.

This clone has just a few counts. The sample holds other DNA sequences that translate to the same CDR3. The chain couples TRGV2 to TRGJ1 or TRGJ2. J was trimmed by 3 bases and V by 1 base; bases with no gene match: 3. There are 13 residues in the CDR3. Germline V gene sequence: CDR1 EGSNGY, CDR2 YDSYNSKV. CDR3 protein: CATWDGIYYKKLF. CDR3 coding DNA: TGTGCCACCTGGGACGGAATTTATTATAAGAAACTCTTT.

Remarks on this clone: This may be a read error: a much more frequent sequence differs by one nucleotide. The chain links TRGV5 to TRGJ1 or TRGJ2. The CDR3 sequence is 12 residues long. Trimming removed 0 bases from V and 5 bases from J; junction bases left unmatched: 1. From germline, CDR1 is VINAFY and CDR2 YDVSNSKD. The CDR3 DNA reads as TGTGCCACCTGGGACAGGCATTATAAGAAACTCTTT. This translates into CATWDRHYKKLF.

This chain joins TRGV4 and TRGJ1 or TRGJ2. Germline CDR1 is EGSTGY and CDR2 is YDSYTSSV. Losses at the gene ends were 0 bases for V and 4 bases for J; bases not matched to a gene: 6. The CDR3 totals 14 residues. The DNA of the CDR3 is TGTGCCACCTGGGATGGGAAAGTCTATTATAAGAAACTCTTT. Amino acid sequence: CATWDGKVYYKKLF.

The chain joins TRGV2 to TRGJ1 or TRGJ2. Per the germline V gene, CDR1 is EGSNGY and CDR2 is YDSYNSKV. Unmatched junction bases numbered 13, after V lost 0 bases and J lost 11 bases. The CDR3 runs 14 residues. In DNA, the CDR3 is TGTGCCACCTGGGACGGGCGAAATTTGGATGAGAAACTCTTT. Protein product: CATWDGRNLDEKLF.